The clone carrying this T cell receptor (beta chain) appeared many times. The antigen is undetermined. CDR3 size: 14 residues. The V gene's germline CDR1 is SNHLY and CDR2 FYNNEI. V gave up 6 bases and J gave up 1 base, with 13 bases separating them. The data belong to a study of Graves' ophthalmopathy and Graves' hyperthyroidism. Study-wide results and limits: Most expanded clonotypes from thyroid (those above 0.001 frequency) were also found in blood. Its predictions of ophthalmopathy progression gave the model 60% to 71% sensitivity and approximately 72% specificity.

With a duration under 3 months, ophthalmopathy in the donors showed moderate-to-severe activity, CAS ≥3 and NOSPECS ≥4. The authors amplified TCR beta CDR3 regions, and they did so from RNA transcripts for repertoire sequencing. Scientists carried out first-round RT-PCR using HTBI primers and then a second-round multiplex PCR. TCRdb recomputed calls from the multiplex PCR reads with MiXCR, one row per CDR3 protein. The table records some 750,000 distinct CDR3 sequences, 40% of them present only once. The clonotype originates from an adult man with Graves' ophthalmopathy. The chain has TRBV2 and TRBJ2-7; tentatively, D is TRBD1 (6 bases). Source material: peripheral blood. The CDR3 nucleotides read TGTGCCAGCAGCCCAACGGGGACATCCTACGAGCAGTACTTC. Translated: CASSPTGTSYEQYF.